This TCR beta chain was sequenced during a study of blood T cell repertoires in COVID-19. Study-level background: The study drew acute and convalescent COVID-19 samples from the United States, Italy and Spain. PBMCs, B-cell-depleted T cells, or T cells provided the cDNA or gDNA that made up the material.

The CDR3 is made up of 11 amino acids. Between the trimmed V and J ends, which lost 7 bases and 6 bases, there was a span of 12 bases. CDR1 and CDR2 (germline): SQVTM, ANQGSEA. Per the authors' pipeline: Reference gene primers were amplified, and this amplification served to estimate nucleated cell counts. Profiling relied on immunoSEQ multiplex PCR, and the TCRdb table lists in-frame clones only, not all of them. V and J calls and clone size are given by that table; D and trimming were obtained from the DNA. Of about 76,000 clones listed, approximately 90% are singletons. The origin of this receptor is a man younger than 45 with acute or convalescent COVID-19. The genes are TRBV29-1 and TRBJ1-1; D unresolved. Sequenced material: peripheral blood. The CDR3 nucleotides are TGCAGCGACAGCAGCGGGGCTGAAGCTTTCTTT. Residues: CSDSSGAEAFF.